Listed below are T cell receptor beta chains from one sample, sequenced in a study of T cells in Graves' hyperthyroidism and ophthalmopathy. MiXCR was run by TCRdb on the multiplex PCR reads, yielding one entry per CDR3 protein. The data contain hundreds of thousands of distinct CDR3 sequences, 14% of them singletons. The specimen was blood. These receptors were collected from a woman aged 18-29 years with Graves' hyperthyroidism. The CDR3 runs from the conserved cysteine through the conserved F or W.

j_call v_call cdr3_aa
TRBJ2-1 TRBV5-1 CASSWRLAGGINEQFF
TRBJ2-3 TRBV6-2/TRBV6-3 CASSYSIGTGFTDTQYF
TRBJ2-7 TRBV5-6 CASGSGTSAQEQYF
TRBJ2-1 TRBV20-1 CSAKVSGVYNEQFF
TRBJ2-3 TRBV20-1 CSARDNQRTVPTDTQYF
TRBJ1-1 TRBV7-9 CASSPWTPEAFF
TRBJ1-2 TRBV18 CATLTGSPYGYTF
TRBJ1-5 TRBV11-3 CASSKGQGDNQPQHF
TRBJ1-3 TRBV18 CASSHGTAENTIYF
TRBJ2-7 TRBV3-1 CASAAPGTYEQYF
TRBJ2-3 TRBV27 CASSPLSQAGEYF
TRBJ2-7 TRBV20-1 CSAPLGASGSREQYF
TRBJ2-1 TRBV7-2 CASSLSKTSGLNEQFF
TRBJ2-7 TRBV13 CASSARLAGISYEQYF
TRBJ2-4 TRBV27 CASSLWVGTGENIQYF
TRBJ1-2 TRBV7-9 CASSRGGTNYGYTF
TRBJ2-3 TRBV20-1 CSAGGTNTDTQYF
TRBJ1-2 TRBV7-3 CASSLQGAPLVAF
TRBJ1-2 TRBV4-3 CASSQDWLANYGYTF
TRBJ1-1 TRBV18 CASSRGPEDTEAFF
TRBJ2-3 TRBV6-1 CASRPGQGITDTQYF
TRBJ2-5 TRBV6-5 CASSYSTEKPETQYF
TRBJ2-1 TRBV11-2 CASSLEVSSYNEQFF
TRBJ1-1 TRBV18 CASSPNRENTEAFF
TRBJ1-5 TRBV20-1 CSAHPTGPQGPQHF
TRBJ2-2 TRBV7-2 CASSPTSGRFGELFF